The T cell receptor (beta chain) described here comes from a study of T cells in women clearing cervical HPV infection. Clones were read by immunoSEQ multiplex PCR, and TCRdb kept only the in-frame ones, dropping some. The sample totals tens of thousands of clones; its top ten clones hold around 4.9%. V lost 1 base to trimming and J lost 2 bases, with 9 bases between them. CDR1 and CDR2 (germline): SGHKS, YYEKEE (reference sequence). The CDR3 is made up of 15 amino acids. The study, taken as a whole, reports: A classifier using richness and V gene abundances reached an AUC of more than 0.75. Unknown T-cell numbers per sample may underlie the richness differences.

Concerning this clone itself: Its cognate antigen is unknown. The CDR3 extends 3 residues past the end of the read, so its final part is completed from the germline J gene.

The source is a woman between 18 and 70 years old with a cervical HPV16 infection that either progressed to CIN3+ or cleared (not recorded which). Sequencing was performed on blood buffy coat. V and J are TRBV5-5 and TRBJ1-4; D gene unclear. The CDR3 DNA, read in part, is TGTGCCAGCAGCTTGTTCACGGGGACTAATGAAAAA. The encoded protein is CASSLFTGTNEK. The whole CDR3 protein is CASSLFTGTNEKLFF.